These 18 T cell receptor beta chains originate from one sample sequenced in a study of T cell repertoires in cytomegalovirus infection. TCRdb re-called the reads through MiXCR, storing one row per CDR3 protein. Of around 300,000 distinct CDR3 sequences in the sample, less than 25% were seen once. What these receptors recognize is not known. Here the sequenced sample was cultured PBMCs, taken from culture after CMV antigen stimulation. These receptors all stem from a human donor in good health (CMV status not recorded). Some clones in this sample may be carry-over from other donors' samples.

As regards this clonotype: At one of its ends the junction is not consistent with the germline gene, which may arise from a read error. The chain combines TRBV15 with TRBJ2-6; 7 bases map to TRBD2. The germline CDR1 and CDR2 sequences are LNHNV and YYDKDF (reference sequence). The CDR3 sequence is 20 residues long. CDR3 loop: CATRRGSGEPTGSGANVLTF. The CDR3 region has the DNA TGTGCCACCAGGAGAGGGAGCGGGGAACCAACCGGCTCTGGGGCCAACGTCCTGACTTTC.

The chain links TRBV28 to TRBJ1-2; 10 bases align to TRBD1. The V gene end was trimmed by 4 bases and the J gene end by 8 bases; junction bases not matched to a gene: 16. In germline, CDR1 is MDHEN, CDR2 SYDVKM. The CDR3 totals 17 residues. CDR3 in DNA: TGTGCCAGCAGTTCCCGAAGGGGACAGGGGTCCATCAGGGGCTACACCTTC. Protein sequence: CASSSRRGQGSIRGYTF.

The sample holds a few counts of this clonotype. The chain employs TRBV11-3 and TRBJ2-3; a possible D gene is TRBD2 (5 bases). V was trimmed by 5 bases and J by 1 base, leaving 10 bases between them. This CDR3 contains 14 residues. Germline CDR1 reads SGHNT; CDR2 reads YENEEA. CDR3 bases: TGTGCCAGCAGCAGAGGGTCCCGCACAGATACGCAGTATTTT. Amino acids: CASSRGSRTDTQYF.

This clonotype has just a few counts. This sequence joins TRBV27 and TRBJ2-1; weak D call: TRBD2 (6 bases). The CDR3 contains 11 residues. Germline V lookup: CDR1 MNHEY, CDR2 SMNVEV (reference sequence). The V and J ends lost 7 bases and 10 bases respectively, with 11 bases between them. The CDR3 spells CASIHAGEQFF. CDR3 in DNA: TGTGCCAGCATCCATGCGGGGGAGCAGTTCTTC.

This clonotype was detected ten times or more. This sequence joins TRBV7-2 and TRBJ2-5; either TRBD1 or TRBD2 may fit D (5 bases each). Trimming pared 2 bases from V and 1 base from J, leaving 11 bases between. CDR1 is SGHTA and CDR2 is FQGNSA in the germline V gene. The CDR3 is 15 amino acids. CDR3 residues: CASSLNTGTQETQYF. DNA for the CDR3: TGTGCCAGCAGCTTAAACACCGGGACCCAAGAGACCCAGTACTTC.

CDR3 protein: CASSLDARGYYNEQFF. Here the CDR3 DNA reads TGTGCCAGCAGCTTAGATGCTAGAGGATATTACAATGAGCAGTTCTTC. The chain has TRBV11-3 and TRBJ2-1; D gene unclear. The length of the CDR3 is 16 residues. V lost 0 bases and J 4 bases, leaving 13 bases between the germline ends. Per the germline V gene, CDR1 is SGHNT and CDR2 is YENEEA.

This clonotype was picked up many times. The chain combines TRBV7-2 with TRBJ1-2; no reliable D call. CDR1 and CDR2 from the germline V gene are SGHTA and FQGNSA. V was clipped by 3 bases and J by 4 bases, with 12 bases between them. The CDR3 is 14 residues long. The CDR3 loop reads CASSLSENPYGYTF. CDR3 bases: TGTGCCAGCAGCTTGTCCGAGAACCCCTATGGCTACACCTTC. Variable domain in full (rest from reference TRBV7-2 and TRBJ1-2): GAGVSQSPSNKVTEKGKDVELRCDPISGHTALYWYRQSLGQGLEFLIYFQGNSAPDKSGLPSDRFSAERTGGSVSTLTIQRTQQEDSAVYLCASSLSENPYGYTFGSGTRLTVV.

At least ten counts were recorded for this clonotype. The chain is built from TRBV7-2 and TRBJ2-6; D ambiguous. The CDR3 loop spans 14 amino acids. CDR1 is SGHTA, CDR2 FQGNSA, per germline. Trimming cost V 5 bases and J 2 bases, with 7 bases left between them. As DNA, the CDR3 is TGTGCCAGCAGCAGCAGAGCTGGGGCCAACGTCCTGACTTTC. Its translation: CASSSRAGANVLTF.

The chain recombines TRBV6-2 or TRBV6-3 with TRBJ1-2, with D uncertain. The V gene lost 4 bases and the J gene lost 8 bases, with 17 bases spanning the gap. Germline lookup yields CDR1 MNHEY and CDR2 SVGEGT. This CDR3 region has 14 residues. The CDR3 protein is CASSSVDGFGGYTF. CDR3 bases: TGTGCCAGCAGTTCCGTAGACGGGTTTGGCGGCTACACCTTC.

The sample holds a few counts of this clonotype. This chain joins TRBV2 and TRBJ2-3; 11 nucleotides match TRBD2. V dropped 5 bases and J dropped 2; count of bases not matched to a gene: 9. The germline gives CDR1 SNHLY, CDR2 FYNNEI. This CDR3 is built from 17 residues. CDR3 DNA sequence: TGTGCCAGCAGTACCGGGATAGCGGGAGGGCCCACAGATACGCAGTATTTT. Amino acids: CASSTGIAGGPTDTQYF.

The V gene is TRBV10-3, the J gene TRBJ2-5, with TRBD2 matching over 8 bases. From germline, CDR1 is ENHRY and CDR2 SYGVKD. The CDR3 has 14 residues. Trimming cost V 4 bases and J 11 bases; bases outside gene matches: 12. The CDR3 region is CAISAVGLAGDQYF. The CDR3 coding sequence is TGTGCCATCAGTGCCGTTGGGCTAGCGGGCGATCAGTACTTC.

In its sample, this clonotype was seen a few times. The chain recombines TRBV20-1 with TRBJ2-5, with D maybe TRBD1 (5 bases). CDR1 is DFQATT, CDR2 SNEGSKA, per germline (reference sequence). This CDR3 contains 13 residues. The ends were cut back, 1 base at V and 2 bases at J, with 8 bases in the middle. For the CDR3, the DNA is TGCAGTGCTAGAGGAGACAGACAAGAGACCCAGTACTTC. Translated: CSARGDRQETQYF.

The rearrangement joins TRBV20-1 to TRBJ2-5; 10 bases fit TRBD1. The CDR3 runs 14 residues. Germline CDR1 is DFQATT and CDR2 is SNEGSKA (reference sequence). The V segment lost 3 bases and the J segment 4 bases; nucleotides outside the gene matches: 5. The DNA of the CDR3 is TGCAGTGCTAGTAGGGACAGGGGTTTAGAGACCCAGTACTTC. The encoded protein is CSASRDRGLETQYF.

The chain uses TRBV27 and TRBJ2-2, with a tentative D call TRBD1 (8 bases). Trimming pared 6 bases from V and 6 bases from J, leaving 17 bases between. Looked up from germline, CDR1 is MNHEY and CDR2 is SMNVEV (reference sequence). The CDR3 spans 15 residues. CDR3 sequence reads: CASRPWTGRAGELFF. The CDR3 bases are TGTGCCAGCAGACCCTGGACAGGGAGGGCCGGGGAGCTGTTTTTT.

This clonotype was seen a few times. The chain joins TRBV19 to TRBJ2-7; 7 positions match TRBD2. Germline trimming cut 9 bases from V and 2 bases from J; bases unmatched to any gene: 10. The germline V gene has CDR1 LNHDA and CDR2 SQIVND (reference sequence). The CDR3 runs to 14 residues. CDR3 DNA sequence: TGTGCCAGCCGTCCTAGCGGCAGTACCTACGAGCAGTACTTC. Its protein is CASRPSGSTYEQYF.

This clonotype was counted between two and nine times. The chain carries TRBV20-1 and TRBJ2-3, with TRBD1 matching 9 bases. Germline V gives CDR1 DFQATT, CDR2 SNEGSKA (reference sequence). The CDR3 runs 14 residues. V lost 6 bases to trimming and J lost 4 bases; unmatched junction nucleotides: 8. The CDR3, as DNA: TGCAGTGCAACCGGGACAGGGATTGCAGATACGCAGTATTTT. The encoded protein is CSATGTGIADTQYF.

This clonotype was seen a few times. The gene calls are TRBV12-3 or TRBV12-4 and TRBJ1-2; D might be TRBD1 (5 bases). V gave up 5 bases and J gave up 2 bases, with 6 bases separating them. The CDR3 runs to 12 residues. CDR3 sequence (DNA): TGTGCCAGCAGTAGACAGAACTATGGCTACACCTTC. Residues: CASSRQNYGYTF.

There are many counts of this clonotype. This chain links TRBV7-2 with TRBJ1-5, with D unresolved. Germline V gives CDR1 SGHTA, CDR2 FQGNSA. The V gene lost 5 bases and the J gene lost 2 bases, with 13 bases spanning the gap. The length of the CDR3 is 15 residues. The CDR3 reads CASSPLNGRNQPQHF. CDR3 in DNA: TGTGCCAGCAGCCCCCTAAACGGACGCAATCAGCCCCAGCATTTT.